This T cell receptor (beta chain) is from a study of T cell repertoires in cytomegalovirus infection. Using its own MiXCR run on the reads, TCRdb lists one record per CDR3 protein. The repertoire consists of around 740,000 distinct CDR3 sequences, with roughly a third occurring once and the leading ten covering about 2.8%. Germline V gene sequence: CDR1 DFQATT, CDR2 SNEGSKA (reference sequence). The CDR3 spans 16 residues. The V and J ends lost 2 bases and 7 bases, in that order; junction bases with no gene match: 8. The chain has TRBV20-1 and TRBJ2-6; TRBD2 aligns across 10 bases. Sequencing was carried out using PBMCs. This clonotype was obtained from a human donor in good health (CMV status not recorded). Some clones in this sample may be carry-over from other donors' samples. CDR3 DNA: TGCAGTGCTAGACCTAGCGGGGGCCGACAAGCCAACGTCCTGACTTTC. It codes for CSARPSGGRQANVLTF.